This TCR beta chain came from a study of blood T cells in healthy people across ages. Broader study findings: With unsorted PBMCs, a conclusive comparison of naive versus antigen-experienced cells was not possible.

V lost 8 bases and J lost 2, with 19 bases in between. The germline CDR1 and CDR2 sequences are MDHEN and SYDVKM. The CDR3 contains 15 residues. In the case of this clonotype: Antigen: not known.

Alongside a J-beta primer mix, a sample-barcoded 5' primer served in a second PCR lasting roughly 6 to 11 cycles. In TCRdb, the 5' RACE reads were re-called with MiXCR into one record per CDR3 protein. The sample records hundreds of thousands of distinct CDR3 sequences, around 31% being singletons. Sequencing was performed on blood. The clonotype originates from a woman over 75 in good health. V is TRBV28 and J is TRBJ2-7; unclear D gene. The CDR3 DNA follows: TGTGCCAGCGCACGACGGGCAGGACGTACCTACGAGCAGTACTTC. Its protein product is CASARRAGRTYEQYF.